This T cell receptor (beta chain) was captured by sequencing in a study of blood T cell repertoires in COVID-19. Turning to the study itself: Spain, Italy and the United States supplied samples that represented acute and convalescent COVID-19.

The repertoire was sequenced with immunoSEQ multiplex PCR; TCRdb's copy has only in-frame clones and lacks some. Among more than 90,000 clones listed, 60% to 85% were seen once. V was pared by 7 bases and J by 0 bases, with 17 bases of the junction left unmatched. The CDR3 length is 19 residues. The germline gives CDR1 LNHDA, CDR2 SQIVND (reference sequence). Sequenced material: peripheral blood. This clonotype was obtained from an elderly woman with acute or convalescent COVID-19. V and J are TRBV19 and TRBJ2-1; 8 bases line up with TRBD2. The CDR3 protein is CASNEAGTSPQGSYNEQFF. The CDR3 DNA follows: TGTGCCAGTAACGAGGCCGGGACTAGTCCGCAGGGCTCCTACAATGAGCAGTTCTTC.